This TCR beta chain was observed in a study of human T cells and chemical hapten exposure. The V end lost 6 bases, the J end lost 1 base, and 12 bases lay between the germline ends. Germline lookup yields CDR1 MDHEN and CDR2 SYDVKM. The CDR3 contains 14 residues. Described time point: patch test 3, about 24 weeks after DPC sensitization. Sample treatment: therapeutic diphenylcyclopropenone sensitization with weekly scalp DPC. The study drew its donors from alopecia patients who were 18 to 70 years old and suitable for DPC. TCRdb itself ran the RACE reads through MiXCR, one entry per CDR3 protein. The sample has 100,000 to 120,000 distinct CDR3 sequences; under 40% are singletons. This clonotype was seen only a few times.

The sequence derives from a man in his forties with alopecia areata. Some clones in this sample may be carry-over from other donors' samples. The sequencing used whole blood, collected in connection with sensitization to the hapten diphenylcyclopropenone (DPC). The chain is built from TRBV28 and TRBJ2-5; D may be TRBD1 or TRBD2 (5 bases each). This chain's CDR3 is CASRRGAVQETQYF. Here the CDR3 DNA reads TGTGCCAGCAGGCGAGGGGCTGTCCAAGAGACCCAGTACTTC. The full variable domain, completed using reference TRBV28 and TRBJ2-5, is DVKVTQSSRYLVKRTGEKVFLECVQDMDHENMFWYRQDPGLGLRLIYFSYDVKMKEKGDIPEGYSVSREKKERFSLILESASTNQTSMYLCASRRGAVQETQYFGPGTRLLVL.